This TCR beta chain was retrieved from a study of T cells after posttransplantation cyclophosphamide (dated by TCRdb to 2015 to 2016). Regarding the research as a whole: Using TRB sequencing, the study followed how the T cell repertoire reconstituted after myeloablative bone marrow transplantation in which posttransplantation cyclophosphamide served as GVHD prophylaxis. Public TRB sequences were searched against a database of over 3,600 sequences associated with responses to pathogens, tumor antigens, self-antigens and alloantigens. TRA and TRB clonality were tightly correlated in 9 samples, so subsequent TCR analyses focused on TRB only. In 3 patients, TRB sequencing was also performed on up to about 3 more blood samples taken 2 to 5.2 years after transplant, and in 4 patients, pretransplant blood was also TRB-sequenced. Blood from every one of the 30 to 40 PTCy patients who had 1-year posttransplant specimens underwent TRB sequencing. Samples from approximately 37 PTCy-treated patients, along with samples from roughly 16 of their related bone marrow donors, underwent antigen receptor sequencing.

This clone has a handful of counts. Its antigen has not been determined. Per-base qualities were not stored, and no clone one base away is much larger. TRB sequencing was run on genomic DNA with either the immunoSEQ assay at survey resolution or the hsTCRB kit. For the original study's pipeline: The immunoSEQ software handled the initial read processing, while the LymphoSeq R package was used for the repertoire analyses. Clonality was computed as 1 minus normalized Shannon entropy, and a Gini coefficient was also calculated for each TRB dataset. Phenotypes of unsorted samples were inferred by mapping TRB sequences from sorted subsets of the recipient or donor onto unsorted samples of the same recipient. TCRdb retrieved this table from immuneACCESS and kept in-frame rearrangements only. Not all clones are present; in checked studies, unresolved V genes account for under half, and no reason is known for the remainder. D and trimming come from the DNA, and the V and J calls and clone size come from that table. This sample was tabulated with tens of thousands of clones, among which there are no singletons. 2.5% of the sample is in the top ten clones.

Peripheral blood samples were provided by related bone marrow donors on the day of marrow donation. Peripheral blood and bone marrow mononuclear cells were isolated by Ficoll-Hypaque density centrifugation and cryopreserved. What the study reported, not specific to this receptor: Across the 35 to 55 patients, TRB clonality was highly associated with recipient CMV seropositivity and CMV reactivation, and diversity with PTCy was similar to that in the CNI/methotrexate controls. Donor-recipient similarity was low at 1-2 months but increased during the first year, and donor CD8+ memory clones often dominated later blood repertoires. The TRB repertoires of T cells infiltrating skin or the GI tract showed only limited overlap with the TRB repertoires found in blood.

Ends trimmed: V by 1 base, J by 0 bases; bases unmatched to a gene: 3. The germline V gene yields SGHVS for CDR1 and FNYEAQ for CDR2. The CDR3 covers 17 residues, taking in both the cysteine and the phenylalanine. Only the CDR3 DNA stays, 51 bases, in frame from base 1. This TCR derives from a man in his fifties in good health, CMV-negative, and a related stem cell transplant donor. The sequenced sample consisted of PBMCs. The sequence is built from TRBV7-6 and TRBJ2-1, with 10 central nucleotides matching TRBD2. The CDR3 region: CASSLVAGGFSYNEQFF. At the DNA level, the sequence is TGTGCCAGCAGCTTAGTAGCGGGAGGCTTCTCCTACAATGAGCAGTTCTTC.